This section outlines one T cell receptor beta chain sequence together with its context. Its specificity is unknown. Just one base apart from a much larger clone, this may be a read error. It is likely a read error, because the conserved phenylalanine at the end of the CDR3 is missing. From the reads, TCRdb called clonotypes with MiXCR, one entry per CDR3 protein. Of some 940,000 distinct CDR3 sequences in the sample, around 31% were seen once. The data originate from a study of T cell repertoires in cytomegalovirus infection. CDR1 is SGHVS and CDR2 is FNYEAQ in the germline V gene. CDR3 size: 16 residues. Trimming removed 5 bases from V and 2 bases from J; junction bases left unmatched: 8.

The sequencing here drew on cultured CD8+ T cells from PBMCs, taken from culture after CMV antigen stimulation. The sequence derives from a human donor in good health (CMV status not recorded). Some clones in this sample may be carry-over from other donors' samples. V gene TRBV7-6 combines with J gene TRBJ2-1, with 8 bases identical to TRBD2. The CDR3 DNA reads TGTGCCAGCAGCCCCGTTGGGCGGGGGGCCTACAATGAGCAGTTCTCC. The encoded protein is CASSPVGRGAYNEQFS.